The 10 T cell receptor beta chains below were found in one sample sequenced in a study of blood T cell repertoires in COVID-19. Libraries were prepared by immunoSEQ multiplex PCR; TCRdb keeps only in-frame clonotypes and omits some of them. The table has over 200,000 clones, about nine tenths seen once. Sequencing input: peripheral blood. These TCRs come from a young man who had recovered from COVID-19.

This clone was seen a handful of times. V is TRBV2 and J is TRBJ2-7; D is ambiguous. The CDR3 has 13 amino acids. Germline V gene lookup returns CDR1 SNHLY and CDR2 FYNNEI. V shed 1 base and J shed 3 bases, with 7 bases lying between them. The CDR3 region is CASSEVPYYEQYF. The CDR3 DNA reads TGTGCCAGCAGTGAAGTTCCTTACTACGAGCAGTACTTC.

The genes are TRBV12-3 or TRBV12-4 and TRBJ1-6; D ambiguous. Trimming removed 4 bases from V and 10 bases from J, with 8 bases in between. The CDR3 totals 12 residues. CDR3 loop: CASSSALSPLHF. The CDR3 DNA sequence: TGTGCCAGCAGTTCCGCGCTATCACCCCTCCACTTT.

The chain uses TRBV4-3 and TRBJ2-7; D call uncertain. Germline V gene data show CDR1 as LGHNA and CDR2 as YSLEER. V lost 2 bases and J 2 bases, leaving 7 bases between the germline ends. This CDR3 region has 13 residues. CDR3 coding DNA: TGCGCCAGCAGCCAACCGGTTACCTACGAGCAGTACTTC. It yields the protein CASSQPVTYEQYF.

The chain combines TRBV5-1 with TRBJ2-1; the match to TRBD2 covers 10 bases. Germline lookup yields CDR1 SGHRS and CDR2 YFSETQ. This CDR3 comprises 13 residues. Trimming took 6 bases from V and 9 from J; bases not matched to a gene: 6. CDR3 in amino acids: CASTSGGAVEQFF. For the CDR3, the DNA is TGCGCCAGCACCAGCGGGGGGGCGGTTGAGCAGTTCTTC.

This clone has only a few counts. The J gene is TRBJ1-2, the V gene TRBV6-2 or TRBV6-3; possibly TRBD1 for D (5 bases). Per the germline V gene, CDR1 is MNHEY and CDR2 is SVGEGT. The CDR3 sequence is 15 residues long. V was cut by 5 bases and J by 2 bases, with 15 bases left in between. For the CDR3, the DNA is TGTGCCAGCAGTCCAGCACCCGACAGCAACTATGGCTACACCTTC. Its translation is CASSPAPDSNYGYTF.

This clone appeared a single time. CDR3 loop: CASSPSGGYGYTF. For the CDR3, the DNA is TGTGCCAGTAGTCCCAGCGGGGGATATGGCTACACCTTC. The chain has TRBV19 and TRBJ1-2; tentatively, D is TRBD1 (5 bases). V was shortened by 5 bases and J by 5 bases, with 12 bases between the two germline ends. CDR1 and CDR2 from the germline V gene are LNHDA and SQIVND (reference sequence). The CDR3 is made up of 13 amino acids. The full variable domain, rest sourced from reference TRBV19 and TRBJ1-2, is DGGITQSPKYLFRKEGQNVTLSCEQNLNHDAMYWYRQDPGQGLRLIYYSQIVNDFQKGDIAEGYSVSREKKESFPLTVTSAQKNPTAFYLCASSPSGGYGYTFGSGTRLTVV.

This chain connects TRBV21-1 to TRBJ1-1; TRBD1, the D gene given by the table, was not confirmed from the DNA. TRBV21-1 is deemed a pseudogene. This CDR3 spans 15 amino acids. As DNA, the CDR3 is TGTGCCAGCAGCAAATGGGGCACTTGGAACACTGAAGCTTTCTTT. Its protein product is CASSKWGTWNTEAFF.

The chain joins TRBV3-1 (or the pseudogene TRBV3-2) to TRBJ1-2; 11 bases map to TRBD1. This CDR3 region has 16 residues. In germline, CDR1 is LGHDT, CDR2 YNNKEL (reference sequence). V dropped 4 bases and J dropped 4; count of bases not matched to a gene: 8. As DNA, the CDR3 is TGTGCCAGCAGCCGGAGCTGGGGACAGGGGGGCTATGGCTACACCTTC. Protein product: CASSRSWGQGGYGYTF.

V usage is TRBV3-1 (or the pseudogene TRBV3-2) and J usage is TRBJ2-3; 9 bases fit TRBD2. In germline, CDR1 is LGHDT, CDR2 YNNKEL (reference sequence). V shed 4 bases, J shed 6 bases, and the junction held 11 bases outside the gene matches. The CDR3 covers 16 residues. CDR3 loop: CASSRARGGGADTQYF. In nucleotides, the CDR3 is TGTGCCAGCAGCCGAGCACGCGGCGGGGGGGCCGATACGCAGTATTTT.

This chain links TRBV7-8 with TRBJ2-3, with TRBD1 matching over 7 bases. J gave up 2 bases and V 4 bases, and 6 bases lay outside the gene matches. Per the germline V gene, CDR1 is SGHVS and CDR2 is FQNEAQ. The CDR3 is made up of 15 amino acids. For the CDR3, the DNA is TGTGCCAGCAGCTCTCCGGGACAGAACACAGATACGCAGTATTTT. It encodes CASSSPGQNTDTQYF.